These 15 T cell receptor beta chains originate from one sample sequenced in a study of T cell responses to AZD1222 COVID-19 vaccine. Profiling relied on immunoSEQ multiplex PCR, and the TCRdb table lists in-frame clones only, not all of them. The sample shows about 97,000 clones, about 89% of them seen only once. The material sequenced was peripheral blood, taken on day 0 of AZD1222 vaccination. The receptors originated from an adult in good health.

V gene TRBV28 combines with J gene TRBJ1-1, with 7 bases identical to TRBD1. Trimming cost V 5 bases and J 1 base; bases outside gene matches: 7. Looked up from germline, CDR1 is MDHEN and CDR2 is SYDVKM. The CDR3 totals 15 residues. The CDR3 loop reads CASSTTGVPNTEAFF. CDR3 sequence (DNA): TGTGCCAGCAGTACCACAGGGGTCCCGAACACTGAAGCTTTCTTT.

The DNA of the CDR3 is TGTGCCAGCAGCTGGAGGAGGGGGCGCGATGAAAAACTGTTTTTT. It yields the protein CASSWRRGRDEKLFF. This chain links TRBV7-2 with TRBJ1-4; 7 bases are shared with TRBD1. CDR1 is SGHTA, CDR2 FQGNSA, per germline. J gave up 6 bases and V 4 bases, and 8 bases lay outside the gene matches. The CDR3 has 15 residues. Complete variable domain (other parts from reference TRBV7-2 and TRBJ1-4): GAGVSQSPSNKVTEKGKDVELRCDPISGHTALYWYRQSLGQGLEFLIYFQGNSAPDKSGLPSDRFSAERTGGSVSTLTIQRTQQEDSAVYLCASSWRRGRDEKLFFGSGTQLSVL.

The V gene is TRBV19, the J gene TRBJ1-5; 8 bases agree with TRBD1. Germline V gives CDR1 LNHDA, CDR2 SQIVND (reference sequence). V gave up 7 bases and J gave up 3 bases; unmatched junction bases: 5. The CDR3 spans 14 residues. The CDR3: CASTPQGDNQPQHF. The CDR3 DNA sequence: TGTGCCAGTACCCCACAGGGGGACAATCAGCCCCAGCATTTT.

In its sample, this clone was seen a few times. The chain has TRBV15 and TRBJ1-1; 7 bases map to TRBD1. Germline CDR1 and CDR2: LNHNV and YYDKDF (reference sequence). This CDR3 has 14 amino acids. Losses at the gene ends were 3 bases for V and 2 bases for J; bases not matched to a gene: 3. The CDR3 protein is CATSSWDSNTEAFF. The CDR3 DNA is TGTGCCACCAGCAGTTGGGACAGCAACACTGAAGCTTTCTTT.

This rearrangement joins TRBV6-5 to TRBJ2-2; possible D gene TRBD1, 6 bases. CDR1 is MNHEY and CDR2 is SVGAGI in the germline V gene. The germline V and J ends were trimmed by 6 bases and 6 bases, with 11 bases remaining between them. The CDR3 length is 13 residues. CDR3 DNA: TGTGCCAGCAGGCCCGAGGGGGCCGGGGAGCTGTTTTTT. Its translation is CASRPEGAGELFF.

Only one count was recorded for this clone. The chain's CDR3 is CASSSTGGGYTF. The CDR3 nucleotides are TGTGCCAGCAGCTCAACAGGGGGCGGCTACACCTTC. The chain carries TRBV7-2 and TRBJ1-2, with TRBD1 matching over 9 bases. Germline lookup yields CDR1 SGHTA and CDR2 FQGNSA. V shed 4 bases and J 8 bases; nucleotides not matched to a gene: 2. The CDR3 is 12 amino acids.

The chain recombines TRBV24-1 with TRBJ2-2, with 9 bases aligning to TRBD2. The trim removed 5 bases at V and 7 bases at J, leaving 10 bases unmatched. The length of the CDR3 is 16 residues. The germline V gene has CDR1 KGHDR and CDR2 SFDVKD. In nucleotides, the CDR3 is TGTGCCACCAGTGCGAGGCGGGGGGGCAAGGACGGGGAGCTGTTTTTT. The encoded protein is CATSARRGGKDGELFF.

This clone appeared a few times. This chain joins TRBV7-8 and TRBJ1-3, with D hard to call. The ends were cut back, 5 bases at V and 2 bases at J, with 16 bases in the middle. CDR1 and CDR2 from the germline V gene are SGHVS and FQNEAQ. The CDR3 extends over 16 amino acids. The CDR3 region is CASSARTAPTGNTIYF. CDR3 nucleotides: TGTGCCAGCAGCGCGCGGACGGCCCCCACTGGAAACACCATATATTTT.

The gene calls are TRBV12-3 or TRBV12-4 and TRBJ1-2; no reliable D call. V was shortened by 6 bases and J by 4 bases, with 12 bases between the two germline ends. This CDR3 is built from 13 residues. The CDR3, as DNA: TGTGCCAGCAGCTCCCCCGCGGGCTATGGCTACACCTTC. Protein: CASSSPAGYGYTF.

V and J are TRBV6-5 and TRBJ1-1; no clear D gene. The CDR3 loop spans 13 amino acids. V lost 1 base and J lost 5, with 8 bases in between. Germline CDR1 and CDR2: MNHEY and SVGAGI. This CDR3 reads CASSYLGITEAFF. The CDR3 coding sequence is TGTGCCAGCAGTTACTTGGGAATTACTGAAGCTTTCTTT.

V is TRBV3-1 (or the pseudogene TRBV3-2) and J is TRBJ2-1, with TRBD2 matching 10 bases. Trimming removed 4 bases from V and 5 bases from J; junction bases left unmatched: 5. Germline-derived CDR1 and CDR2 are LGHDT and YNNKEL (reference sequence). The CDR3 contains 15 residues. CDR3 nucleotide sequence: TGTGCCAGCAGCCTAACACTAGCGGGACACAATGAGCAGTTCTTC. This gives the protein CASSLTLAGHNEQFF.

The chain carries TRBV30 and TRBJ1-4, with D hard to call. V dropped 0 bases and J dropped 5 bases, with 7 bases sitting between them. This CDR3 is built from 13 residues. CDR1 GTSNPN and CDR2 SVGIG come from the germline V gene (reference sequence). CDR3 DNA sequence: TGTGCCTGGAGTGTACGGGTGAATGAAAAACTGTTTTTT. It codes for CAWSVRVNEKLFF. The full variable domain, completed using reference TRBV30 and TRBJ1-4, is SQTIHQWPATLVQPVGSPLSLECTVEGTSNPNLYWYRQAAGRGLQLLFYSVGIGQISSEVPQNLSASRPQDRQFILSSKKLLLSDSGFYLCAWSVRVNEKLFFGSGTQLSVL.

The rearrangement uses TRBV12-3 or TRBV12-4 and TRBJ2-5; D is possibly TRBD1 or TRBD2 (5 bases each). The CDR3 length is 11 residues. V was trimmed by 6 bases and J by 13 bases, leaving 15 bases between them. The CDR3 spells CASSNPGPLYF. CDR3 nucleotides: TGTGCCAGCAGCAATCCGGGACCTCTGTACTTC.

The chain uses TRBV6-5 and TRBJ1-5, with 8 positions matching TRBD1. V was clipped by 6 bases and J by 0 bases; unmatched bases: 4. CDR1 and CDR2 from the germline V gene are MNHEY and SVGAGI. The CDR3 consists of 15 residues. CDR3 in amino acids: CASRDRVNSNQPQHF. In nucleotides, the CDR3 is TGTGCCAGCAGGGACAGGGTAAATAGCAATCAGCCCCAGCATTTT.

The chain links TRBV9 to TRBJ2-2; tentatively, D is TRBD1 or TRBD2 (5 bases each). The CDR3 is made up of 13 amino acids. CDR1 SGDLS and CDR2 YYNGEE come from the germline V gene. V was cut by 6 bases and J by 4 bases, with 10 bases left in between. CDR3 protein: CASTGLGTGELFF. The CDR3 DNA follows: TGTGCCAGCACGGGGCTTGGCACCGGGGAGCTGTTTTTT.